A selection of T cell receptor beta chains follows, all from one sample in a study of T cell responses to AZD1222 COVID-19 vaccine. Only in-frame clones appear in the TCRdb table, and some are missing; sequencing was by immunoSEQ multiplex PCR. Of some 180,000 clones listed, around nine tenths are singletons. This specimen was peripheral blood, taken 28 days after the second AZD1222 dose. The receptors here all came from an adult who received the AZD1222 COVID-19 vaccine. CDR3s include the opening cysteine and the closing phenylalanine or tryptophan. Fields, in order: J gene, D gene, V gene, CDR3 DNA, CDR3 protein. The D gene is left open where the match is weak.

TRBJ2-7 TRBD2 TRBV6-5 TGTGCCAGCAGACCAACTAGCGGGAGTGCTTCCGAGCAGTACTTC CASRPTSGSASEQYF
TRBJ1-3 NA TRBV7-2 TGTGCCAGCAGCTTAGGTGCTCCATCCCTGGGGGGAAACACCATATATTTT CASSLGAPSLGGNTIYF
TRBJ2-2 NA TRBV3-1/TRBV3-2 TGTGCCAGCAGCCCAAGGCAGGGGCACACCGGGGAGCTGTTTTTT CASSPRQGHTGELFF
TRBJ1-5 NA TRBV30 TGTGCCTGGAGAGGATCGGGGGGGGCTCAGCCCCAGCATTTT CAWRGSGGAQPQHF
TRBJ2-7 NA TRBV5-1 TGCGCCAGCAGCTATTCGGAACGATTACCAAACTACGAGCAGTACTTC CASSYSERLPNYEQYF
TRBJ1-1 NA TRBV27 TGTGCCAGCAGTAAGACGATAGGGGGGGGGAACACTGAAGCTTTCTTT CASSKTIGGGNTEAFF
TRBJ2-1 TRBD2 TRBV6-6 TGTGCCAGCAGTTACTCGGGGACTAGCGGCTACAATGAGCAGTTCTTC CASSYSGTSGYNEQFF
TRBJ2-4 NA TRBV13 TGTGCCAGCACCCTCGGCAGGGGCATGGCCAAAAACATTCAGTACTTC CASTLGRGMAKNIQYF
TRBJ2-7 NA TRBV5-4 TGTGCCAGCAGCTCGGAGGGACTGGCTTCCTACGAGCAGTACTTC CASSSEGLASYEQYF
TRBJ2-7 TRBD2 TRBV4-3 TGCGCCAGCAGCCAAGGGCTACTAGCGGGGGGCTACGAGCAGTACTTC CASSQGLLAGGYEQYF
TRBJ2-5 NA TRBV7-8 TGTGCCAGCAGCCAGGTGGGGGGAGGAGGAGAGACCCAGTACTTC CASSQVGGGGETQYF
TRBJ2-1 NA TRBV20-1 TGCAGTGCTCCATTTAATGAGCAGTTCTTC CSAPFNEQFF
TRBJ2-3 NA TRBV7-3 TGTGCCAGCAGTTCCACAGATACGCAGTATTTT CASSSTDTQYF
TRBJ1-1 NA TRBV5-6 TGTGCCAGCAGCCTGGGAGGGAACACTGAAGCTTTCTTT CASSLGGNTEAFF
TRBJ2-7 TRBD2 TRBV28 TGTGCCAGCAGTCCCGGGACTAGCGTGTTTTCGAGCTCCTACGAGCAGTACTTC CASSPGTSVFSSSYEQYF
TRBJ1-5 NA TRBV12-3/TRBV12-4 TGTGCCAGCAGTTTCGGCGATCAGCCCCAGCATTTT CASSFGDQPQHF
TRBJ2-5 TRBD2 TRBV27 TGTGCCAGCAGTTTCCCGGGGGGGGAGACCCAGTACTTC CASSFPGGETQYF
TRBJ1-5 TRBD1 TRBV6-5 TGTGCCAGCAGCCCGGACAGGGGGAGCAATCAGCCCCAGCATTTT CASSPDRGSNQPQHF
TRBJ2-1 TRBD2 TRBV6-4 TGTGCCAGCAGTGACGGGACTAGCGGGAATGAGCAGTTCTTC CASSDGTSGNEQFF
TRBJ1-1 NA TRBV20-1 TGCAGTGCTAGGAGGACTGAAGCTTTCTTT CSARRTEAFF
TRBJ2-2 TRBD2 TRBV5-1 TGCGCCAGCAGCCAGCGGGAGGATAACACCGGGGAGCTGTTTTTT CASSQREDNTGELFF
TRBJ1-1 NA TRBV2 TGTGCCAGCAGTGACCGTGGGGCGGCGAACACTGAAGCTTTCTTT CASSDRGAANTEAFF
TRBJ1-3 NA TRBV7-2 TGTGCCAGCAGCTTAGCACAGCGAGGAGTAGGAAACACCATATATTTT CASSLAQRGVGNTIYF
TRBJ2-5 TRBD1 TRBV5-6 TGTGCCAGCAGCCCCGGGACAGGGGGCCGAGAGACCCAGTACTTC CASSPGTGGRETQYF
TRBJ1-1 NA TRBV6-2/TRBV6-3 TGTGCCAGCACCCCTCTCGGGTCTCACAAGAACACTGAAGCTTTCTTT CASTPLGSHKNTEAFF
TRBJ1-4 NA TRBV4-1 TGCGCCAGCAGCCAAGTTTGGGCCCCTCCAACTAATGAAAAACTGTTTTTT CASSQVWAPPTNEKLFF
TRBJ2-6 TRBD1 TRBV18 TGTGCCAGCTCACCACCGGGACAGGGTTTAAGGGCCAACGTCCTGACTTTC CASSPPGQGLRANVLTF